This is a list of T cell receptor beta chains from one sample in a study of shared clonotypes between healthy human individuals. TCRdb's table, derived via immunoSEQ multiplex PCR, lists solely in-frame clones and lacks some. The sample has 980,000 or so clones, more than 75% seen once. Sequencing input: memory CD4+ T cells sorted from blood. The origin of the receptors is a man aged 18-30 years in good health. CDR3s include the opening cysteine and the closing phenylalanine or tryptophan. The D gene is left open where the match is weak. For some rows the clone size is stated as once, few or many, or as a class when expanded; others skip it.

cdr3_aa: CASSKISSYNSPLHF
cdr3_nt: TGTGCCAGCAGCAAGATAAGCTCCTATAATTCACCCCTCCACTTT
d_call: .
v_call: TRBV11-2
j_call: TRBJ1-6
clone_size: .

cdr3_aa: CASSFGEGGANVLTF
cdr3_nt: TGTGCCAGCAGCTTCGGGGAAGGTGGGGCCAACGTCCTGACTTTC
d_call: .
v_call: TRBV11-2
j_call: TRBJ2-6
clone_size: few

cdr3_aa: CASSLVEGVRSPLHF
cdr3_nt: TGTGCCAGCAGCTTAGTGGAGGGAGTTCGGTCACCCCTCCACTTT
d_call: .
v_call: TRBV7-2
j_call: TRBJ1-6
clone_size: .

cdr3_aa: CASSHAGLAPEEQYF
cdr3_nt: TGTGCCAGCAGCCATGCAGGCCTAGCCCCTGAAGAGCAGTACTTC
d_call: .
v_call: TRBV11-2
j_call: TRBJ2-7
clone_size: .

cdr3_aa: CASSSTGTGNGEQYF
cdr3_nt: TGTGCCAGCAGCTCCACCGGGACAGGGAATGGCGAGCAGTACTTC
d_call: TRBD1
v_call: TRBV5-6
j_call: TRBJ2-7
clone_size: .

cdr3_aa: CSVGSPGNTEAFF
cdr3_nt: TGCAGCGTTGGGTCACCGGGCAACACTGAAGCTTTCTTT
d_call: .
v_call: TRBV29-1
j_call: TRBJ1-1
clone_size: .

cdr3_aa: CASSPPGAGANVLTF
cdr3_nt: TGTGCCAGCTCACCACCGGGAGCTGGGGCCAACGTCCTGACTTTC
d_call: .
v_call: TRBV18
j_call: TRBJ2-6
clone_size: .

cdr3_aa: CASSTAGRYEQYF
cdr3_nt: TGTGCCAGCAGTACCGCCGGGAGATACGAGCAGTACTTC
d_call: .
v_call: TRBV6-5
j_call: TRBJ2-7
clone_size: .

cdr3_aa: CASSRDRPGNTIYF
cdr3_nt: TGTGCCAGCAGCCGGGACAGGCCGGGAAACACCATATATTTT
d_call: TRBD1
v_call: TRBV5-5
j_call: TRBJ1-3
clone_size: .

cdr3_aa: CASSGLAGEAGELFF
cdr3_nt: TGCGCCAGCAGCGGACTAGCGGGAGAGGCCGGGGAGCTGTTTTTT
d_call: TRBD2
v_call: TRBV5-1
j_call: TRBJ2-2
clone_size: .

cdr3_aa: CASSETSGWEAYNEQFF
cdr3_nt: TGTGCCAGCAGCGAGACGTCTGGCTGGGAAGCCTACAATGAGCAGTTCTTC
d_call: .
v_call: TRBV7-2
j_call: TRBJ2-1
clone_size: once

cdr3_aa: CASSTGLAPSYEQYF
cdr3_nt: TGTGCCAGCAGCACCGGACTAGCGCCCTCCTACGAGCAGTACTTC
d_call: TRBD2
v_call: TRBV7-2
j_call: TRBJ2-7
clone_size: .

cdr3_aa: CASSQEIGGGGDTQYF
cdr3_nt: TGTGCCAGCAGCCAAGAGATAGGAGGGGGGGGAGATACGCAGTATTTT
d_call: .
v_call: TRBV4-2
j_call: TRBJ2-3
clone_size: once

cdr3_aa: CASSVTQVTYEQYF
cdr3_nt: TGTGCCAGCAGTGTCACGCAGGTAACCTACGAGCAGTACTTC
d_call: .
v_call: TRBV2
j_call: TRBJ2-7
clone_size: .

cdr3_aa: CASSITTGVALYGYTF
cdr3_nt: TGTGCCAGTAGTATAACAACAGGGGTCGCTCTCTATGGCTACACCTTC
d_call: TRBD1
v_call: TRBV19
j_call: TRBJ1-2
clone_size: .

cdr3_aa: CASTYGGLVHEQYF
cdr3_nt: TGTGCCAGCACCTACGGGGGTCTAGTCCACGAGCAGTACTTC
d_call: .
v_call: TRBV28
j_call: TRBJ2-7
clone_size: .

cdr3_aa: CASRDGGDTDTQYF
cdr3_nt: TGTGCCAGTAGGGACGGGGGAGACACAGATACGCAGTATTTT
d_call: .
v_call: TRBV19
j_call: TRBJ2-3
clone_size: .

cdr3_aa: CASKLPMGGGSYNEQFF
cdr3_nt: TGTGCCAGCAAACTCCCGATGGGGGGCGGCTCCTACAATGAGCAGTTCTTC
d_call: .
v_call: TRBV7-9
j_call: TRBJ2-1
clone_size: once

cdr3_aa: CASSEAKASGQETQYF
cdr3_nt: TGTGCCAGCAGTGAAGCAAAGGCTAGCGGCCAAGAGACCCAGTACTTC
d_call: TRBD2
v_call: TRBV6-1
j_call: TRBJ2-5
clone_size: .

cdr3_aa: CSVVKGGVNTGELFF
cdr3_nt: TGCAGCGTTGTAAAGGGGGGAGTGAACACCGGGGAGCTGTTTTTT
d_call: .
v_call: TRBV29-1
j_call: TRBJ2-2
clone_size: once

cdr3_aa: CASSLDPRGPYEQYF
cdr3_nt: TGCGCCAGCAGCTTGGATCCCAGGGGCCCCTACGAGCAGTACTTC
d_call: .
v_call: TRBV5-1
j_call: TRBJ2-7
clone_size: .

cdr3_aa: CASSEALGLEREFF
cdr3_nt: TGTGCCAGCAGTGAAGCCTTAGGACTGGAGAGGGAGTTCTTC
d_call: .
v_call: TRBV2
j_call: TRBJ2-1
clone_size: few

cdr3_aa: CAISEGQGPNTGELFF
cdr3_nt: TGTGCCATCAGTGAAGGACAGGGGCCGAACACCGGGGAGCTGTTTTTT
d_call: TRBD1
v_call: TRBV10-3
j_call: TRBJ2-2
clone_size: .

cdr3_aa: CASTHLGEGNTGELFF
cdr3_nt: TGTGCCAGCACCCACCTAGGGGAGGGGAACACCGGGGAGCTGTTTTTT
d_call: TRBD2
v_call: TRBV7-8
j_call: TRBJ2-2
clone_size: .

cdr3_aa: CAWSGTGVAKNIQYF
cdr3_nt: TGTGCCTGGAGTGGGACAGGGGTAGCCAAAAACATTCAGTACTTC
d_call: TRBD1
v_call: TRBV30
j_call: TRBJ2-4
clone_size: .

cdr3_aa: CASSYDLTGTQYF
cdr3_nt: TGTGCCAGCAGTTACGACTTAACGGGGACCCAGTACTTC
d_call: .
v_call: TRBV6-5
j_call: TRBJ2-5
clone_size: .

cdr3_aa: CASSPQALSTDTQYF
cdr3_nt: TGTGCCAGCAGCCCCCAGGCCCTGAGCACAGATACGCAGTATTTT
d_call: .
v_call: TRBV9
j_call: TRBJ2-3
clone_size: .

cdr3_aa: CASSTTFGRQFF
cdr3_nt: TGTGCCAGCAGCACCACCTTCGGCCGGCAGTTCTTC
d_call: .
v_call: TRBV7-3
j_call: TRBJ2-1
clone_size: many

cdr3_aa: CSAKAASSNTGELFF
cdr3_nt: TGCAGCGCCAAAGCAGCCAGTTCGAACACCGGGGAGCTGTTTTTT
d_call: .
v_call: TRBV29-1
j_call: TRBJ2-2
clone_size: .

cdr3_aa: CASSVGQLVVETEAFF
cdr3_nt: TGTGCCAGCAGCGTTGGACAGTTAGTCGTAGAAACTGAAGCTTTCTTT
d_call: .
v_call: TRBV9
j_call: TRBJ1-1
clone_size: .

cdr3_aa: CASSLGAGGFDEQYF
cdr3_nt: TGCGCCAGCAGCTTGGGCGCAGGGGGCTTCGACGAGCAGTACTTC
d_call: TRBD1
v_call: TRBV5-1
j_call: TRBJ2-7
clone_size: many

cdr3_aa: CASREGAYGYTF
cdr3_nt: TGCGCCAGCAGAGAGGGGGCCTATGGCTACACCTTC
d_call: TRBD1
v_call: TRBV5-1
j_call: TRBJ1-2
clone_size: .

cdr3_aa: CASSPGAYEQYF
cdr3_nt: TGTGCCAGCAGCCCGGGGGCCTACGAGCAGTACTTC
d_call: .
v_call: TRBV25-1
j_call: TRBJ2-7
clone_size: .

cdr3_aa: CASIPSGTSGIGEQFF
cdr3_nt: TGTGCCAGCATCCCATCAGGGACTAGCGGGATTGGTGAGCAGTTCTTC
d_call: TRBD2
v_call: TRBV27
j_call: TRBJ2-1
clone_size: .

cdr3_aa: CASSEAVSSHEQYF
cdr3_nt: TGTGCCAGCAGTGAAGCGGTATCTTCACACGAGCAGTACTTC
d_call: .
v_call: TRBV6-1
j_call: TRBJ2-7
clone_size: .

cdr3_aa: CASSKYQTDSEKLFF
cdr3_nt: TGCGCCAGCAGCAAATACCAGACGGACAGCGAAAAACTGTTTTTT
d_call: .
v_call: TRBV10-2
j_call: TRBJ1-4
clone_size: .

cdr3_aa: CAISIDRGSTNYGYTF
cdr3_nt: TGTGCCATCTCGATTGACAGGGGGTCGACTAACTATGGCTACACCTTC
d_call: TRBD1
v_call: TRBV10-3
j_call: TRBJ1-2
clone_size: .

cdr3_aa: CASSVDRRTEAFF
cdr3_nt: TGTGCCAGCAGTGTGGACCGGCGGACTGAAGCTTTCTTT
d_call: .
v_call: TRBV2
j_call: TRBJ1-1
clone_size: .

cdr3_aa: CASSEPRQGNNEQYF
cdr3_nt: TGTGCCAGCAGTGAACCCAGACAGGGGAACAACGAGCAGTACTTC
d_call: TRBD1
v_call: TRBV25-1
j_call: TRBJ2-7
clone_size: .

cdr3_aa: CASSLGRDTQYF
cdr3_nt: TGTGCCAGCTCACTGGGACGGGATACGCAGTATTTT
d_call: .
v_call: TRBV18
j_call: TRBJ2-3
clone_size: .

cdr3_aa: CASSGRGTLGGYTF
cdr3_nt: TGTGCCAGCAGCGGCAGGGGGACCCTCGGGGGCTACACCTTC
d_call: TRBD1
v_call: TRBV28
j_call: TRBJ1-2
clone_size: .

cdr3_aa: CASRQGASSNSPLHF
cdr3_nt: TGCGCCAGCAGACAGGGGGCTTCGTCGAATTCACCCCTCCACTTT
d_call: TRBD1
v_call: TRBV10-2
j_call: TRBJ1-6
clone_size: once

cdr3_aa: CASSYLGQGALEQYF
cdr3_nt: TGTGCCAGCAGTTACCTGGGACAGGGGGCCCTCGAGCAGTACTTC
d_call: TRBD1
v_call: TRBV6-6
j_call: TRBJ2-7
clone_size: .

cdr3_aa: CASSLTQGSNEKLFF
cdr3_nt: TGTGCCAGCAGTCTTACACAGGGGTCTAATGAAAAACTGTTTTTT
d_call: TRBD1
v_call: TRBV28
j_call: TRBJ1-4
clone_size: .

cdr3_aa: CASTAQETQYF
cdr3_nt: TGTGCCAGCACGGCCCAAGAGACCCAGTACTTC
d_call: .
v_call: TRBV2
j_call: TRBJ2-5
clone_size: .

cdr3_aa: CASSQDVVTANYGYTF
cdr3_nt: TGTGCCAGCAGCCAAGACGTGGTGACCGCTAACTATGGCTACACCTTC
d_call: .
v_call: TRBV4-2
j_call: TRBJ1-2
clone_size: .

cdr3_aa: CASNSGDDNEQFF
cdr3_nt: TGTGCCAGTAATAGCGGGGACGACAATGAGCAGTTCTTC
d_call: TRBD2
v_call: TRBV11-3
j_call: TRBJ2-1
clone_size: .

cdr3_aa: CASKGGGADGTEAFF
cdr3_nt: TGTGCCAGCAAGGGAGGGGGCGCCGACGGGACTGAAGCTTTCTTT
d_call: TRBD1
v_call: TRBV28
j_call: TRBJ1-1
clone_size: .

cdr3_aa: CASGLSAGSTDTQYF
cdr3_nt: TGTGCTAGTGGTTTGTCCGCGGGAAGCACAGATACGCAGTATTTT
d_call: .
v_call: TRBV12-5
j_call: TRBJ2-3
clone_size: .

cdr3_aa: CASKGDRGFTGELFF
cdr3_nt: TGTGCCAGCAAAGGTGACCGGGGCTTCACCGGGGAGCTGTTTTTT
d_call: .
v_call: TRBV2
j_call: TRBJ2-2
clone_size: few

cdr3_aa: CASSRPGVNPGELFF
cdr3_nt: TGCGCCAGCAGCCGGCCGGGGGTTAATCCCGGGGAGCTGTTTTTT
d_call: .
v_call: TRBV5-1
j_call: TRBJ2-2
clone_size: .

cdr3_aa: CASSQGLAASYNEQFF
cdr3_nt: TGTGCCAGCAGCCAGGGGCTAGCGGCCTCCTACAATGAGCAGTTCTTC
d_call: TRBD2
v_call: TRBV4-2
j_call: TRBJ2-1
clone_size: few

cdr3_aa: CASTEGQTTGNTIYF
cdr3_nt: TGTGCCAGCACCGAGGGACAAACGACTGGAAACACCATATATTTT
d_call: .
v_call: TRBV6-1
j_call: TRBJ1-3
clone_size: .

cdr3_aa: CAWRQDREAFF
cdr3_nt: TGTGCCTGGAGGCAGGACAGGGAAGCTTTCTTT
d_call: TRBD1
v_call: TRBV30
j_call: TRBJ1-1
clone_size: .

cdr3_aa: CASSPPYSGLRNQPQHF
cdr3_nt: TGTGCCAGCTCACCACCATATTCAGGGTTACGGAATCAGCCCCAGCATTTT
d_call: .
v_call: TRBV18
j_call: TRBJ1-5
clone_size: few

cdr3_aa: CASRRAGGDQGYTF
cdr3_nt: TGTGCCAGCAGACGAGCAGGGGGCGACCAGGGCTACACCTTC
d_call: TRBD1
v_call: TRBV7-9
j_call: TRBJ1-2
clone_size: .

cdr3_aa: CASSFDWAPNEKLFF
cdr3_nt: TGTGCCAGCAGCTTTGACTGGGCTCCCAATGAAAAACTGTTTTTT
d_call: .
v_call: TRBV5-5
j_call: TRBJ1-4
clone_size: .

cdr3_aa: CASSPRDGVEKLFF
cdr3_nt: TGCGCCAGCAGCCCGAGGGACGGTGTTGAAAAACTGTTTTTT
d_call: .
v_call: TRBV5-1
j_call: TRBJ1-4
clone_size: few

cdr3_aa: CASSLDGTDTQYF
cdr3_nt: TGTGCCAGCAGTCTGGATGGCACAGATACGCAGTATTTT
d_call: .
v_call: TRBV28
j_call: TRBJ2-3
clone_size: many